This is a list of T cell receptor beta chains from one sample in a study of T cell responses to AZD1222 COVID-19 vaccine. Method: immunoSEQ multiplex PCR; TCRdb's copy keeps in-frame clones and lacks some. Of 120,000 to 150,000 clones in the sample, 89% were seen once. The sample in question was peripheral blood, obtained 28 days after the second AZD1222 dose. These receptors were collected from an adult who received the AZD1222 COVID-19 vaccine. The CDR3 runs from the conserved cysteine through the conserved F or W. Fields, in order: J gene, V gene, CDR3 protein.

>TRBJ2-6|TRBV7-8
CASSLVMSSGANVLTF
>TRBJ2-7|TRBV7-9
CASSPAGLRARGIEQYF
>TRBJ2-5|TRBV7-8
CASSPGDPRGQETQYF
>TRBJ2-7|TRBV7-8
CASSLAELREQYF
>TRBJ1-6|TRBV6-5
CASSPSDRSPLHF
>TRBJ1-5|TRBV30
CAWSAGWGEGNQPQHF
>TRBJ2-1|TRBV19
CASSPGGAYNEQFF
>TRBJ1-1|TRBV7-9
CASSLGWTGGIDTEAFF
>TRBJ1-2|TRBV30
CAWSVRFRGDYGYTF
>TRBJ2-1|TRBV6-5
CASSYPPGEQFF
>TRBJ2-5|TRBV5-1
CASSSRTGGGETQYF
>TRBJ1-1|TRBV19
CASSIQQGAEAFF
>TRBJ2-1|TRBV7-8
CASSPRGISYNEQFF
>TRBJ1-2|TRBV5-1
CASSFGWDRGSDYGYTF
>TRBJ1-2|TRBV6-5
CASSYSMEGGYGYTF
>TRBJ1-1|TRBV28
CASSLGQGGTEAFF
>TRBJ2-3|TRBV10-2
CASSEWVGTSTDTQYF
>TRBJ1-1|TRBV18
CASSVGRDTEAFF
>TRBJ1-5|TRBV24-1
CATSDPHSNQPQHF
>TRBJ1-5|TRBV30
CAWSPGQPNQPQHF
>TRBJ2-3|TRBV7-2
CASSFPGLSTDTQYF
>TRBJ1-2|TRBV7-2
CASSRPGSNYGYTF
>TRBJ2-7|TRBV19
CASSPGTHYEQYF
>TRBJ1-6|TRBV5-8
CASRDVFSSYNSPLHF
>TRBJ1-1|TRBV6-5
CASSWGLGGWAFF
>TRBJ1-4|TRBV27
CASSSGLLHEKLFF
>TRBJ1-2|TRBV7-2
CASSFGQLFFYGYTF
>TRBJ2-3|TRBV12-3/TRBV12-4
CASRAPVLDTQYF
>TRBJ2-3|TRBV7-3
CASSLGSRRWDTQYF
>TRBJ2-7|TRBV15
CATSRGYSYEQYF
>TRBJ2-7|TRBV27
CASSGWGMAYEQYF
>TRBJ1-5|TRBV24-1
CATSDLNQPQHF
>TRBJ1-1|TRBV27
CASSPRAGLEAFF
>TRBJ2-5|TRBV6-2/TRBV6-3
CASSTPGTQLWGQETQYF
>TRBJ1-2|TRBV30
CAWSGGQGLLRGYTF
>TRBJ2-7|TRBV27
CASSPLQGGTRRIEQYF
>TRBJ2-3|TRBV6-5
CASSYGLRFTDTQYF
>TRBJ2-5|TRBV7-3
CASSQMGGETQYF
>TRBJ1-6|TRBV3-1/TRBV3-2
CASREGAGAAYNSPLHF
>TRBJ1-1|TRBV11-3
CASSFPGRGRGNTEAFF
>TRBJ2-7|TRBV28
CASSPEGDVYEQYF
>TRBJ1-5|TRBV19
CASSIGQGNQPQHF
>TRBJ1-1|TRBV10-2
CASNPGQTNTEAFF
>TRBJ2-3|TRBV7-2
CASSLVGTRTLRTDTQYF
>TRBJ2-5|TRBV2
CASSEGLETQYF
>TRBJ1-5|TRBV28
CASSLLQGGQPQHF
>TRBJ1-2|TRBV7-3
CASSDGPNYGYTF
>TRBJ2-1|TRBV19
CASSINLAVAYNEQFF
>TRBJ2-7|TRBV4-3
CASSQDPLRAAGYEQYF